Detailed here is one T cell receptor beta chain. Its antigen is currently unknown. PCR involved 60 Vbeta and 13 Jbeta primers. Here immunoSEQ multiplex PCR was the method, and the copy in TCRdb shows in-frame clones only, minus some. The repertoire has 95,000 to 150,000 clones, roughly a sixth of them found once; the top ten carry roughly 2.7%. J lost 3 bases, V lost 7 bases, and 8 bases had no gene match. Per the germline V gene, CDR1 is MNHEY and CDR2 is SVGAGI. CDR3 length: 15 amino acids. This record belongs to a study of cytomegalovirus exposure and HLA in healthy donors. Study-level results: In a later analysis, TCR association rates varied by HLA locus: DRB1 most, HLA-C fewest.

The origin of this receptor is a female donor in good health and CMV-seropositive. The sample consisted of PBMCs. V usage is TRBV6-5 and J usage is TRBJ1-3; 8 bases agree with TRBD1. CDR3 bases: TGTGCCAGCACCCCGACAGGGGACGGTGGAAACACCATATATTTT. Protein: CASTPTGDGGNTIYF.